Below are 10 T cell receptor beta chains sequenced from a single sample in a study of T cell changes during pregnancy in multiple sclerosis. Produced via immunoSEQ multiplex PCR; TCRdb's table is partial and in-frame only. The table includes 40,000 to 45,000 clones, about 89% detected once. The sequencing here drew on CD4+ T cells from peripheral blood mononuclear cells, taken in the first trimester of pregnancy. The source is a female donor with multiple sclerosis, enrolled in a pregnancy study.

J is TRBJ2-7 and V is TRBV27, with a weak D call TRBD1 (5 bases). The CDR3 is 17 amino acids. Germline V lookup: CDR1 MNHEY, CDR2 SMNVEV (reference sequence). Trimming removed 6 bases at V and 0 bases at J, with 21 bases between. CDR3 coding DNA: TGTGCCAGCAGCTCTTCCGCGACAGTCCTTTTCTCCTACGAGCAGTACTTC. It codes for CASSSSATVLFSYEQYF.

V and J are TRBV28 and TRBJ2-2; 9 nucleotides match TRBD1. The ends lost 7 bases at V and 3 bases at J; junction bases unmatched: 6. This CDR3 comprises 15 residues. Germline V gene sequence: CDR1 MDHEN, CDR2 SYDVKM. The CDR3, as DNA: TGTGCCAGCAACACAGGGGGCAGGGACACCGGGGAGCTGTTTTTT. Encoded protein: CASNTGGRDTGELFF.

J is TRBJ2-7 and V is TRBV15, with D maybe TRBD1 (5 bases). The CDR3 is 16 residues long. Trimming left V 0 bases short and J 0 bases short, with 12 bases between. Germline CDR1 and CDR2: LNHNV and YYDKDF (reference sequence). The DNA of the CDR3 is TGTGCCACCAGCAGAGATTACGGACATAACTCCTACGAGCAGTACTTC. Translating it yields CATSRDYGHNSYEQYF.

This clone occurred once. The chain recombines TRBV28 with TRBJ2-7; a weak D match, TRBD2 (6 bases). The CDR3 covers 13 residues. Between the trimmed V and J ends, which lost 7 bases and 0 bases, there was a span of 10 bases. Germline CDR1 MDHEN, CDR2 SYDVKM. CDR3 sequence (DNA): TGTGCCAGCATCGGGACTTCCTCCTACGAGCAGTACTTC. Translation: CASIGTSSYEQYF.

The rearrangement joins TRBV18 to TRBJ2-3; 10 bases align to TRBD2. With V trimmed by 0 bases and J by 7 bases, 7 bases remained unmatched. The CDR3 has 16 amino acids. Germline V gene lookup returns CDR1 KGHSH and CDR2 LQKENI. CDR3 in DNA: TGTGCCAGCTCACCACCTTCTAGCGGGAGCGTCCATACGCAGTATTTT. It codes for CASSPPSSGSVHTQYF.

This clone has more than one count but fewer than ten. The chain links TRBV5-8 to TRBJ1-2; D may be TRBD1 (6 bases). This CDR3 region has 12 residues. Trimming shortened V by 7 bases and J by 2 bases, and 9 bases separated the two germline ends. Germline values: CDR1 SGHTS, CDR2 YDEGEE. The CDR3 nucleotides read TGTGCCAGCGCTGGACAGAACTATGGCTACACCTTC. Encoded protein: CASAGQNYGYTF.

This rearrangement joins TRBV2 to TRBJ2-2; the D gene is possibly TRBD2 (5 bases). The germline V and J ends were trimmed by 2 bases and 4 bases, with 8 bases remaining between them. Germline V lookup: CDR1 SNHLY, CDR2 FYNNEI. CDR3 length equals 14 residues. The DNA of the CDR3 is TGTGCCAGCAGTGAATACGGGGTCACCGGGGAGCTGTTTTTT. This codes for CASSEYGVTGELFF.

The rearrangement links TRBV6-6 to TRBJ2-3; TRBD1 matches at 7 bases. Per germline, CDR1 MNHNY and CDR2 SVGAGI (reference sequence). Losses at the gene ends were 3 bases for V and 2 bases for J; bases not matched to a gene: 5. The length of the CDR3 is 15 residues. The CDR3 nucleotides are TGTGCCAGCAGTTATCCGGGACAGATCACAGATACGCAGTATTTT. This encodes CASSYPGQITDTQYF.

V and J are TRBV13 and TRBJ1-2; TRBD1 matches 7 bases. CDR3 length: 13 residues. The ends lost 5 bases at V and 8 bases at J; junction bases unmatched: 8. Germline loops: CDR1 PRHDT, CDR2 FYEKMQ (reference sequence). The CDR3 here is CASSKTGWGGYTF. The DNA of the CDR3 is TGTGCCAGCAGCAAGACAGGGTGGGGGGGCTACACCTTC.

This chain links TRBV6-1 with TRBJ2-7; possibly TRBD1 for D (5 bases). V dropped 10 bases and J dropped 0 bases, with 19 bases sitting between them. Per germline, CDR1 MNHNS and CDR2 SASEGT. The CDR3 has 15 residues. CDR3 nucleotides: TGTGCCATCCAGGGTCGGACCAGGAGCTCCTACGAGCAGTACTTC. Protein sequence: CAIQGRTRSSYEQYF.